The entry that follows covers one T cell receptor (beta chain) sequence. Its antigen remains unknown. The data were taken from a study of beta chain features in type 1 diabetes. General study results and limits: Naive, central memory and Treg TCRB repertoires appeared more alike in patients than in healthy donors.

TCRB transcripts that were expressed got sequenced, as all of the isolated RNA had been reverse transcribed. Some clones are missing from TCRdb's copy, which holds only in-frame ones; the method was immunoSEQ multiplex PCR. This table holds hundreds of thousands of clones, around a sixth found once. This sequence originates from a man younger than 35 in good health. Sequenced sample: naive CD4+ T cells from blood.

CDR3 sequence: CASSLVSGRDNEQFF. CDR3 coding DNA: TGTGCCAGCAGCTTAGTGTCGGGACGGGACAATGAGCAGTTCTTC. The J gene is TRBJ2-1, the V gene TRBV7-2; tentatively, D is TRBD1 or TRBD2 (5 bases each). The germline gives CDR1 SGHTA, CDR2 FQGNSA. V lost 1 base and J lost 5, with 12 bases in between. CDR3 length equals 15 residues. Supplemented by reference TRBV7-2 and TRBJ2-1, the full variable domain reads GAGVSQSPSNKVTEKGKDVELRCDPISGHTALYWYRQSLGQGLEFLIYFQGNSAPDKSGLPSDRFSAERTGGSVSTLTIQRTQQEDSAVYLCASSLVSGRDNEQFFGPGTRLTVL.